The 31 T cell receptor beta chains listed next were all sequenced from one sample in a study of shared clonotypes between healthy human individuals. The table came from immunoSEQ multiplex PCR; TCRdb's copy has only in-frame clones and leaves some out. The data contain under 1,900,000 clones, about 98.5% of them singletons. The sample comprised naive CD4+ T cells sorted from blood. Indicated subset: CD45RA+ positively selected. The receptors here all came from a man aged 25 to 45 in good health.

Worth noting for this clone: The same CDR3 arises from other DNA sequences in this sample as well. The chain has TRBV9 and TRBJ2-1; 8 nucleotides match TRBD2. CDR1 is SGDLS and CDR2 is YYNGEE in the germline V gene. Unmatched junction bases numbered 4, after V lost 0 bases and J lost 5 bases. The length of the CDR3 is 15 residues. CDR3 in DNA: TGTGCCAGCAGCGTAGCGGGAGGGCGGGACAATGAGCAGTTCTTC. It specifies CASSVAGGRDNEQFF.

The chain employs TRBV6-6 and TRBJ2-1; D may be TRBD2 (6 bases). Germline CDR1 is MNHNY and CDR2 is SVGAGI (reference sequence). With 2 bases removed from V and 2 bases from J, the gap between germline ends came to 13 bases. This CDR3 has 16 amino acids. The CDR3 nucleotides are TGTGCCAGCAGTTACCCCGGGAGTAGGGCCTACAATGAGCAGTTCTTC. Translated, it gives CASSYPGSRAYNEQFF.

J is TRBJ1-2 and V is TRBV6-5; D is undetermined. The germline V gene has CDR1 MNHEY and CDR2 SVGAGI. The germline V and J ends were trimmed by 6 bases and 8 bases, with 16 bases remaining between them. The length of the CDR3 is 13 residues. CDR3 nucleotide sequence: TGTGCCAGCAGCCTCGGCCAAGAAGTGGGCTACACCTTC. Its translation is CASSLGQEVGYTF.

This chain links TRBV19 with TRBJ2-1; TRBD1 matches at 7 bases. The CDR3 contains 15 residues. Germline CDR1 is LNHDA and CDR2 is SQIVND (reference sequence). V lost 4 bases to trimming and J lost 1 base; unmatched junction nucleotides: 4. The CDR3 sequence: CASSTRQGSYNEQFF. The CDR3, as DNA: TGTGCCAGTAGTACAAGACAGGGTTCCTACAATGAGCAGTTCTTC.

The V and J genes are TRBV2 and TRBJ1-4; the D is unclear. Trimming took 6 bases from V and 4 from J, leaving 12 bases between them. The CDR3 spans 14 residues. Per the germline V gene, CDR1 is SNHLY and CDR2 is FYNNEI. CDR3 loop: CASSERTSNEKLFF. The DNA for the CDR3 is TGTGCCAGCAGCGAACGGACTAGTAATGAAAAACTGTTTTTT.

Comments on this clone: Other DNA sequences in this specimen translate into the identical CDR3. The CDR3 spells CASSLDPLAGSFEQYF. Here the CDR3 DNA reads TGTGCCAGCAGCCTAGACCCATTAGCGGGATCTTTCGAGCAGTACTTC. The J gene is TRBJ2-7, the V gene TRBV14; 8 bases agree with TRBD2. This CDR3 is 16 amino acids long. With 4 bases clipped from V and 6 bases from J, the junction kept 14 bases outside the gene matches. CDR1 and CDR2 (germline): SGHDN, FVKESK. Together with reference TRBV14 and TRBJ2-7, the CDR3 gives the full variable domain: EAGVTQFPSHSVIEKGQTVTLRCDPISGHDNLYWYRRVMGKEIKFLLHFVKESKQDESGMPNNRFLAERTGGTYSTLKVQPAELEDSGVYFCASSLDPLAGSFEQYFGPGTRLTVT.

Written as DNA, the CDR3 is TGTGCCTGGAGTGTAGGTGAGGGACCAAACCAGCATTTT. The encoded protein is CAWSVGEGPNQHF. The rearrangement links TRBV30 to TRBJ1-5, with D perhaps matching TRBD1 (5 bases). CDR3 length equals 13 residues. V lost 0 bases and J lost 12, with 15 bases in between. CDR1 is GTSNPN, CDR2 SVGIG, per germline (reference sequence). The whole variable domain, remainder taken from reference TRBV30 and TRBJ1-5, is SQTIHQWPATLVQPVGSPLSLECTVEGTSNPNLYWYRQAAGRGLQLLFYSVGIGQISSEVPQNLSASRPQDRQFILSSKKLLLSDSGFYLCAWSVGEGPNQHFGDGTRLSIL.

The rearrangement joins TRBV5-4 to TRBJ2-7; D perhaps matches TRBD2 (5 bases). The CDR3 has 15 residues. CDR1 SGHNT and CDR2 YYREEE come from the germline V gene (reference sequence). Trimming cost V 3 bases and J 0 bases, with 13 bases left between them. CDR3 amino acids: CASSSLSGSSYEQYF. The DNA of the CDR3 is TGTGCCAGCAGCTCCCTTTCGGGGAGCTCCTACGAGCAGTACTTC.

The count of this clone is one. This same CDR3 is encoded by further DNA sequences in the sample. J is TRBJ2-5 and V is TRBV2; D is uncertain. The V gene's germline CDR1 is SNHLY and CDR2 FYNNEI. V dropped 2 bases and J dropped 5 bases, with 3 bases sitting between them. The CDR3 spans 11 residues. CDR3 sequence (DNA): TGTGCCAGCAGTGAACGGGAGACCCAGTACTTC. The encoded protein is CASSERETQYF.

The chain employs TRBV6-1 and TRBJ2-7; maybe TRBD2 (6 bases). V was trimmed by 6 bases and J by 3 bases, leaving 15 bases between them. The CDR3 spans 14 residues. Germline V gene lookup returns CDR1 MNHNS and CDR2 SASEGT. CDR3 nucleotides: TGTGCCAGCAGGTGGGTAGCGGAGAGCTACGAGCAGTACTTC. It encodes CASRWVAESYEQYF.

V and J are TRBV7-2 and TRBJ1-4; 7 bases agree with TRBD1. The J segment lost 9 bases and the V segment lost 5 bases, leaving 15 bases of the junction unmatched. This CDR3 region has 16 residues. Germline CDR1 is SGHTA and CDR2 is FQGNSA. CDR3 amino acids: CASSQNQYLGGKKLFF. The DNA of the CDR3 is TGTGCCAGCAGCCAAAATCAATACCTAGGGGGCAAAAAACTGTTTTTT.

The J gene is TRBJ2-2, the V gene TRBV5-1, with TRBD1 identical over 12 bases. The germline V gene encodes CDR1 SGHRS and CDR2 YFSETQ. The V and J ends lost 4 bases and 0 bases, in that order; junction bases with no gene match: 4. This CDR3 is 17 amino acids long. CDR3 region: CASSTGTGGANTGELFF. The CDR3 bases are TGCGCCAGCAGCACGGGGACAGGGGGCGCGAACACCGGGGAGCTGTTTTTT.

For the CDR3, the DNA is TGTGCCAGTACCCAAGGGCGTGAGCAGTTCTTC. This translates into CASTQGREQFF. The chain uses TRBV19 and TRBJ2-1; D remains unclear. The V gene lost 7 bases and the J gene lost 9 bases, with 10 bases spanning the gap. The CDR3 extends over 11 amino acids. Germline V gene sequence: CDR1 LNHDA, CDR2 SQIVND (reference sequence).

The V call is TRBV7-9, the J call TRBJ2-1, with D possibly TRBD2 on 6 matching bases. There are 17 residues in the CDR3. The ends were cut back, 5 bases at V and 3 bases at J, with 20 bases in the middle. The germline gives CDR1 SEHNR, CDR2 FQNEAQ (reference sequence). CDR3 nucleotides: TGTGCCAGCAGCCCCGGATTTAGCGGAGGGGTCTACAATGAGCAGTTCTTC. This gives the protein CASSPGFSGGVYNEQFF.

The V gene is TRBV27, the J gene TRBJ2-1; 8 bases are a match to TRBD2. The CDR3 spans 17 residues. J lost 5 bases, V lost 3 bases, and 12 bases had no gene match. The germline gives CDR1 MNHEY, CDR2 SMNVEV (reference sequence). The chain's CDR3 is CASSFFPTSVIHNEQFF. The CDR3, as DNA: TGTGCCAGCAGTTTCTTCCCGACTAGCGTGATACACAATGAGCAGTTCTTC.

The chain combines TRBV5-4 with TRBJ2-7, with 14 bases that match TRBD2. The V and J ends lost 4 bases and 5 bases, in that order; junction bases with no gene match: 8. The germline CDR1 and CDR2 sequences are SGHNT and YYREEE (reference sequence). The CDR3 sequence is 16 residues long. The CDR3 loop is CASSPPGLAGVHEQYF. Written as DNA, the CDR3 is TGTGCCAGCAGCCCTCCGGGACTAGCGGGAGTGCACGAGCAGTACTTC.

The chain carries TRBV14 and TRBJ2-1; unclear D gene. Germline V gene data show CDR1 as SGHDN and CDR2 as FVKESK. Trimming pared 4 bases from V and 12 bases from J, leaving 13 bases between. This CDR3 spans 12 amino acids. In DNA, the CDR3 is TGTGCCAGCAGCCGGGTCCAGCTGATGCAGTTCTTC. Translation gives CASSRVQLMQFF.

This sequence joins TRBV6-6 and TRBJ1-2; TRBD1 matches 7 bases. The V segment lost 6 bases and the J segment 6 bases; nucleotides outside the gene matches: 13. This CDR3 has 15 amino acids. The V gene's germline CDR1 is MNHNY and CDR2 SVGAGI (reference sequence). The CDR3 DNA reads as TGTGCCAGCAGCCCGCTGGAGGGGGCGGACAATGGCTACACCTTC. Encoded protein: CASSPLEGADNGYTF.

V and J are TRBV6-5 and TRBJ2-7; 7 bases fit TRBD1. Germline V CDR1 and CDR2: MNHEY, SVGAGI. This CDR3 has 12 residues. Trimming removed 8 bases from V and 8 bases from J; junction bases left unmatched: 9. The CDR3 loop is CASGERTGQQYF. The CDR3 DNA reads TGTGCCAGCGGGGAACGGACAGGCCAGCAGTACTTC.

The rearrangement joins TRBV5-5 to TRBJ2-5, with 7 bases aligning to TRBD1. The CDR3 runs 14 residues. In germline, CDR1 is SGHKS, CDR2 YYEKEE (reference sequence). V lost 1 base, J lost 5 bases, and 5 bases stayed unmatched. The CDR3 here is CASSLTGVMETQYF. CDR3 nucleotide sequence: TGTGCCAGCAGCTTGACAGGGGTGATGGAGACCCAGTACTTC.

The chain is built from TRBV5-4 and TRBJ1-1; no firm D call. Germline-derived CDR1 and CDR2 are SGHNT and YYREEE (reference sequence). CDR3 length: 14 residues. With 2 bases removed from V and 0 bases from J, the gap between germline ends came to 8 bases. The CDR3 sequence is CASSFFSLNTEAFF. CDR3 nucleotide sequence: TGTGCCAGCAGCTTTTTCAGTTTGAACACTGAAGCTTTCTTT.

The sample holds one count of this clone. The V and J genes are TRBV6-5 and TRBJ1-5; TRBD1 agrees at 8 bases. The CDR3 consists of 15 residues. From germline, CDR1 is MNHEY and CDR2 SVGAGI. The J segment lost 2 bases and the V segment lost 2 bases, leaving 2 bases of the junction unmatched. The CDR3 is CASSYDRGGNQPQHF. The DNA for the CDR3 is TGTGCCAGCAGTTACGACAGGGGAGGCAATCAGCCCCAGCATTTT.

The V and J genes are TRBV5-1 and TRBJ2-7, with 7 bases identical to TRBD2. The CDR3 runs to 15 residues. V dropped 3 bases and J dropped 0; count of bases not matched to a gene: 6. Germline CDR1 is SGHRS and CDR2 is YFSETQ. The CDR3 protein is CASSSRAGSSYEQYF. The CDR3 region has the DNA TGCGCCAGCAGCTCCCGAGCGGGGTCCTCCTACGAGCAGTACTTC.

V gene TRBV20-1 combines with J gene TRBJ2-3; D might be TRBD1 or TRBD2, each matching 6 bases. CDR1 is DFQATT, CDR2 SNEGSKA, per germline (reference sequence). V lost 6 bases, J lost 4 bases, and 8 bases lay in between. The CDR3 length is 11 residues. The CDR3 coding sequence is TGCAGTGCGGAGGGGGCAGATACGCAGTATTTT. It codes for CSAEGADTQYF.

The chain combines TRBV7-2 with TRBJ2-2, with D tentatively TRBD1 (6 bases). With 3 bases removed from V and 0 bases from J, the gap between germline ends came to 17 bases. CDR3 length: 18 residues. Germline-derived CDR1 and CDR2 are SGHTA and FQGNSA. The CDR3 DNA reads as TGTGCCAGCAGCTTGATGGGGACAACATACGCGAACACCGGGGAGCTGTTTTTT. The encoded protein is CASSLMGTTYANTGELFF.

The chain employs TRBV18 and TRBJ1-2; D gene uncertain. This CDR3 has 16 residues. With 3 bases removed from V and 3 bases from J, the gap between germline ends came to 17 bases. Germline V lookup: CDR1 KGHSH, CDR2 LQKENI. The CDR3 region is CASSPPSRPVDYGYTF. DNA of the CDR3: TGTGCCAGCTCACCTCCGAGCAGGCCGGTCGACTATGGCTACACCTTC.

The rearrangement joins TRBV5-8 to TRBJ2-7; weak D call: TRBD1 (6 bases). CDR3 size: 15 residues. Germline-derived CDR1 and CDR2 are SGHTS and YDEGEE. Trimming left V 4 bases short and J 3 bases short, with 17 bases between. Here the CDR3 DNA reads TGTGCCAGCAGCCCTGAGACAGGCCGCCACTACGAGCAGTACTTC. This translates into CASSPETGRHYEQYF. The whole variable domain, filled in from reference TRBV5-8 and TRBJ2-7, reads EAGVTQSPTHLIKTRGQQATLRCSPISGHTSVYWYQQALGLGLQFLLWYDEGEERNRGNFPPRFSGRQFPNYSSELNVNALELEDSALYLCASSPETGRHYEQYFGPGTRLTVT.

The chain recombines TRBV18 with TRBJ1-1; TRBD1 is a possible D gene (6 bases). CDR1 KGHSH and CDR2 LQKENI come from the germline V gene. The CDR3 totals 15 residues. The germline V and J ends were trimmed by 2 bases and 4 bases, with 14 bases remaining between them. The CDR3 DNA is TGTGCCAGCTCACCAAACACAGGGTGGGGCACTGAAGCTTTCTTT. It codes for CASSPNTGWGTEAFF.

The chain uses TRBV6-5 and TRBJ2-7; 11 bases match TRBD1. V was pared by 7 bases and J by 3 bases, with 2 bases of the junction left unmatched. From germline, CDR1 is MNHEY and CDR2 SVGAGI. CDR3 length equals 13 residues. The DNA of the CDR3 is TGTGCCAGCATGGGACAGGGGGACTACGAGCAGTACTTC. Translated: CASMGQGDYEQYF.

This clone came up once. The rearrangement uses TRBV23-1 and TRBJ2-2, with TRBD1 matching over 7 bases. TRBV23-1 is an ORF, with its function uncertain. The CDR3 runs 14 residues. The J segment lost 2 bases and the V segment lost 9 bases, leaving 6 bases of the junction unmatched. For the CDR3, the DNA is TGCGCCAGTAGGGGGCAGGGTAACACCGGGGAGCTGTTTTTT. Translating gives CASRGQGNTGELFF.

The chain is built from TRBV4-2 and TRBJ2-7, with a weak D call TRBD2 (5 bases). Trimming cost V 4 bases and J 5 bases, with 15 bases left between them. This CDR3 comprises 14 residues. Germline lookup yields CDR1 LGHNA and CDR2 YNFKEQ. Here the CDR3 DNA reads TGTGCCAGCAGCCTGAGGGTAGGAGATAACGAGCAGTACTTC. Its protein product is CASSLRVGDNEQYF.